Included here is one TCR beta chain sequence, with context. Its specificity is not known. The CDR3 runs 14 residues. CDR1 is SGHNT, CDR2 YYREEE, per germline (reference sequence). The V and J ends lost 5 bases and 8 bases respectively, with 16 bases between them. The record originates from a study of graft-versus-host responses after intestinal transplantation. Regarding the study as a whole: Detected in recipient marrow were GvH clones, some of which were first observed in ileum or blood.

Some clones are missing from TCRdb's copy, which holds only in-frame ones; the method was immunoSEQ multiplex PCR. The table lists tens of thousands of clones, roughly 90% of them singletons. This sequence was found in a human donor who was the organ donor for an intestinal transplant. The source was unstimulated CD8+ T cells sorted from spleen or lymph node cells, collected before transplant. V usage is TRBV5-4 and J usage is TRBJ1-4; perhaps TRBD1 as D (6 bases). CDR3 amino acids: CASSYGGLKEKLFF. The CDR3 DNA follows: TGTGCCAGCAGTTACGGGGGCCTTAAAGAAAAACTGTTTTTT. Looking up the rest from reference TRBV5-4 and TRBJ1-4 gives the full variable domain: ETGVTQSPTHLIKTRGQQVTLRCSSQSGHNTVSWYQQALGQGPQFIFQYYREEENGRGNFPPRFSGLQFPNYSSELNVNALELDDSALYLCASSYGGLKEKLFFGSGTQLSVL.